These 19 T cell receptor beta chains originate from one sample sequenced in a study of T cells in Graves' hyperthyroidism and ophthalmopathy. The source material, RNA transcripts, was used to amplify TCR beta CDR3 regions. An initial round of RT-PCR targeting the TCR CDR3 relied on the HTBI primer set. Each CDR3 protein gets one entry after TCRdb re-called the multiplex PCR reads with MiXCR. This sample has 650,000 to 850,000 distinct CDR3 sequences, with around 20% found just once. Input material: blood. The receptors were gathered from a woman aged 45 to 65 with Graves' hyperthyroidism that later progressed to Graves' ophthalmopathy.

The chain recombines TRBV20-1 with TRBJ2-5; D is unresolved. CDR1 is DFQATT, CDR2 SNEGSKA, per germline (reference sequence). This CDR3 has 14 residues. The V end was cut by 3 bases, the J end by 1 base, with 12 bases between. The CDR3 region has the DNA TGCAGTGCTAGTGGTCGAGTCCCCCAAGAGACCCAGTACTTC. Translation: CSASGRVPQETQYF.

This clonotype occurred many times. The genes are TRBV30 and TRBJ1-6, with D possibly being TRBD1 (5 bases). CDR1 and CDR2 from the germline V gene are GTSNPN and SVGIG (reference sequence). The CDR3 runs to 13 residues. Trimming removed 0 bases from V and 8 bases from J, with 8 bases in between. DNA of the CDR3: TGTGCCTGGAGTGTACAGGAGGATTCACCCCTCCACTTT. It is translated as CAWSVQEDSPLHF.

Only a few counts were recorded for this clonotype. The CDR3 reads CASSLPGTNNEQFF. For the CDR3, the DNA is TGTGCCAGCAGCTTACCGGGGACCAACAATGAGCAGTTCTTC. J is TRBJ2-1 and V is TRBV7-9; the D gene could be TRBD1 or TRBD2 (5 bases each). The length of the CDR3 is 14 residues. Germline lookup yields CDR1 SEHNR and CDR2 FQNEAQ (reference sequence). V was cut by 2 bases and J by 5 bases, with 10 bases left in between.

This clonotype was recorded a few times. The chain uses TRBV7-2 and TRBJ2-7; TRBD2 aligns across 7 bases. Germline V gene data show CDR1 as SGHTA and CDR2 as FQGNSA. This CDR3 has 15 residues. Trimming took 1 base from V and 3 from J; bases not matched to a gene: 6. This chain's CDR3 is CASSLERLAIYEQYF. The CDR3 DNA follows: TGTGCCAGCAGCTTAGAGAGACTAGCCATCTACGAGCAGTACTTC. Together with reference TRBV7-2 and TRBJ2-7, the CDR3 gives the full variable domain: GAGVSQSPSNKVTEKGKDVELRCDPISGHTALYWYRQSLGQGLEFLIYFQGNSAPDKSGLPSDRFSAERTGGSVSTLTIQRTQQEDSAVYLCASSLERLAIYEQYFGPGTRLTVT.

The CDR3 DNA sequence: TGCGCCAGCAGCCAAGACCTGGGACTATCAACTAATGAAAAACTGTTTTTT. Translation gives CASSQDLGLSTNEKLFF. The rearrangement links TRBV4-1 to TRBJ1-4; possible D gene TRBD1, 5 bases. CDR3 length: 17 residues. Germline CDR1 MGHRA, CDR2 YSYEKL. The V gene lost 0 bases and the J gene lost 0 bases, with 11 bases spanning the gap.

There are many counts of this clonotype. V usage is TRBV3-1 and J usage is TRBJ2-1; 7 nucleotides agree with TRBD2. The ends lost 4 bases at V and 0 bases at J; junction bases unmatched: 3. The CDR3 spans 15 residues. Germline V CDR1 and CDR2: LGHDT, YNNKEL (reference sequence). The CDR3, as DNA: TGTGCCAGCAGCCCGCGGGGGAGCTCCTACAATGAGCAGTTCTTC. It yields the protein CASSPRGSSYNEQFF.

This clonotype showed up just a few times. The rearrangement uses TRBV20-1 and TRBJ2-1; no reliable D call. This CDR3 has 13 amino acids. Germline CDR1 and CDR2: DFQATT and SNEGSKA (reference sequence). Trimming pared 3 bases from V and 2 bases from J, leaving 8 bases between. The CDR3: CSARGSTYNEQFF. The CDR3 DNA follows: TGCAGTGCTAGGGGTTCGACCTACAATGAGCAGTTCTTC.

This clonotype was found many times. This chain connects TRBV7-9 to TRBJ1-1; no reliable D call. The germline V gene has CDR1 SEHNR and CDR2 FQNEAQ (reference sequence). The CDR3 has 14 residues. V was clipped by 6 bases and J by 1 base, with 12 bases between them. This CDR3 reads CASSYGPQNTEAFF. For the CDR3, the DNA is TGTGCCAGCAGTTATGGACCGCAGAACACTGAAGCTTTCTTT. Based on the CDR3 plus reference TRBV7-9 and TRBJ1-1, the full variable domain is DTGVSQNPRHKITKRGQNVTFRCDPISEHNRLYWYRQTLGQGPEFLTYFQNEAQLEKSRLLSDRFSAERPKGSFSTLEIQRTEQGDSAMYLCASSYGPQNTEAFFGQGTRLTVV.

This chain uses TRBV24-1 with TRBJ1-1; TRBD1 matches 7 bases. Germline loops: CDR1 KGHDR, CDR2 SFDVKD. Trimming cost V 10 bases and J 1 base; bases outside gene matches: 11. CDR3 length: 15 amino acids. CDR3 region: CATHQEDRKNTEAFF. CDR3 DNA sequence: TGTGCCACTCATCAAGAGGACAGGAAGAACACTGAAGCTTTCTTT.

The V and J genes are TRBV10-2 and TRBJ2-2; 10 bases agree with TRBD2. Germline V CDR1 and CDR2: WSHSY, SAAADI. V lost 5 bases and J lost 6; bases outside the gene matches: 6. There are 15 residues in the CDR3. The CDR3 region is CASSTSGGAAGELFF. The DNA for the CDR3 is TGCGCCAGCAGTACCAGCGGGGGGGCTGCCGGGGAGCTGTTTTTT.

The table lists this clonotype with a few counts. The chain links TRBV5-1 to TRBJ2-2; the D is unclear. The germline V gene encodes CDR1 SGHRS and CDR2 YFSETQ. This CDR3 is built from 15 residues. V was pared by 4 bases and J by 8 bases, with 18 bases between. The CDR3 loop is CASSETGLSTGELFF. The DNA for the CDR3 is TGCGCCAGCAGCGAGACGGGTCTCAGCACGGGGGAGCTGTTTTTT.

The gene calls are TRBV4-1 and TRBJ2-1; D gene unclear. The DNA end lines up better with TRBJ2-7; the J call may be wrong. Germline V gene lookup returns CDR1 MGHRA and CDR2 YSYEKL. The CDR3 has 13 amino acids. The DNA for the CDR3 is TGCGCCAGCAGCCAAGTTCTAAGTAATGAGCAGTACTTC. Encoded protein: CASSQVLSNEQYF.

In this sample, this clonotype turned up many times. The CDR3 here is CASSTASGGWDTGELFF. CDR3 DNA: TGTGCCAGCAGCACTGCGTCAGGGGGCTGGGACACCGGGGAGCTGTTTTTT. This rearrangement joins TRBV3-1 to TRBJ2-2; the match to TRBD1 covers 8 bases. Germline trimming cut 5 bases from V and 3 bases from J; bases unmatched to any gene: 11. Germline-derived CDR1 and CDR2 are LGHDT and YNNKEL (reference sequence). The CDR3 consists of 17 residues.

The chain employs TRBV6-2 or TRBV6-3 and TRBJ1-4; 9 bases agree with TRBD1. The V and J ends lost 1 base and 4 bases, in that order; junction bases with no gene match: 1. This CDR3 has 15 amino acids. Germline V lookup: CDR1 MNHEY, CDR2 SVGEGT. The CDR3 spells CASSYLGQGNEKLFF. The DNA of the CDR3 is TGTGCCAGCAGTTACTTGGGACAGGGTAATGAAAAACTGTTTTTT.

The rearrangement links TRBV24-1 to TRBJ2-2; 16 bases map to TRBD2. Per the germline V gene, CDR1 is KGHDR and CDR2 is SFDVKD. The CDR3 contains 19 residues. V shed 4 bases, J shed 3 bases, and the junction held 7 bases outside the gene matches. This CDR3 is CATSDPGTSGGGDTGELFF. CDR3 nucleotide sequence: TGTGCCACCAGTGACCCCGGGACTAGCGGGGGGGGAGACACCGGGGAGCTGTTTTTT.

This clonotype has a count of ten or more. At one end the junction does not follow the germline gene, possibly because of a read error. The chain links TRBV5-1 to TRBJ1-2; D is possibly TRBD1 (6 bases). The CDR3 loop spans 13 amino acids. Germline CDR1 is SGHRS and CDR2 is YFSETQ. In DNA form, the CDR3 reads TGTGCCAGCAGCTCCGGGACAAACTATGGCTACACCTTC. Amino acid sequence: CASSSGTNYGYTF.

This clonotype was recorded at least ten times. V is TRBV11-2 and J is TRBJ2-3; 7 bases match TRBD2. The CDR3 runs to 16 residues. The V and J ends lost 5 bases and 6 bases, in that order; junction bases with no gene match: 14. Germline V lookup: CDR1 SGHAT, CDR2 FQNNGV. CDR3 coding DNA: TGTGCCAGCAGCCCAGTGACCGGGGGGAATGGGGATACGCAGTATTTT. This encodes CASSPVTGGNGDTQYF.

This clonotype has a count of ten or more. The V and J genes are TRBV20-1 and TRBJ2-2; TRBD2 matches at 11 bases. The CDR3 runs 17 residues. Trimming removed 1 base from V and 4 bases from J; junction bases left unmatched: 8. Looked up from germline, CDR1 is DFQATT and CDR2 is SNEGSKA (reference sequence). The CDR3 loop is CSARVASGGRFTGELFF. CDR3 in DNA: TGCAGTGCTAGAGTGGCTAGCGGGGGGAGGTTCACCGGGGAGCTGTTTTTT.

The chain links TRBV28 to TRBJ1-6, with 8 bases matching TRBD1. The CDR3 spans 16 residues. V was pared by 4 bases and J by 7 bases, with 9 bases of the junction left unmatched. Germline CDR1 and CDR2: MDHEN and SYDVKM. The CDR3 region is CASSSSSDRANSPLHF. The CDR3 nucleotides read TGTGCCAGCAGTTCTTCCTCGGACAGGGCAAATTCACCCCTCCACTTT.